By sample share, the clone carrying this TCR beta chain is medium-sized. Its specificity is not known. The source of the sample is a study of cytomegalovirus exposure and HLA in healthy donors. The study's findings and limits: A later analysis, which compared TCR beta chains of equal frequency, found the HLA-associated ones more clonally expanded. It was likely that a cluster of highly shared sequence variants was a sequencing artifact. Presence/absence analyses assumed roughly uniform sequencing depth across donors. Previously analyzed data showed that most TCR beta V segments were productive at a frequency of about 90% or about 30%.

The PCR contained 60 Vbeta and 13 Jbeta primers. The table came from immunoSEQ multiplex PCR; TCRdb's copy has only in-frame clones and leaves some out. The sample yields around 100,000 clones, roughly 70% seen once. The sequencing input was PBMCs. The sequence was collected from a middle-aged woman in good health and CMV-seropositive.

Written as DNA, the CDR3 is TGCAGCGTCGGCGCGGGTCCAACTAATGAAAAACTGTTTTTT. Translation gives CSVGAGPTNEKLFF. The V gene is TRBV29-1, the J gene TRBJ1-4; no definite D call. V gave up 6 bases and J gave up 0 bases, with 11 bases separating them. The CDR3 covers 14 residues. Germline CDR1 and CDR2: SQVTM and ANQGSEA.